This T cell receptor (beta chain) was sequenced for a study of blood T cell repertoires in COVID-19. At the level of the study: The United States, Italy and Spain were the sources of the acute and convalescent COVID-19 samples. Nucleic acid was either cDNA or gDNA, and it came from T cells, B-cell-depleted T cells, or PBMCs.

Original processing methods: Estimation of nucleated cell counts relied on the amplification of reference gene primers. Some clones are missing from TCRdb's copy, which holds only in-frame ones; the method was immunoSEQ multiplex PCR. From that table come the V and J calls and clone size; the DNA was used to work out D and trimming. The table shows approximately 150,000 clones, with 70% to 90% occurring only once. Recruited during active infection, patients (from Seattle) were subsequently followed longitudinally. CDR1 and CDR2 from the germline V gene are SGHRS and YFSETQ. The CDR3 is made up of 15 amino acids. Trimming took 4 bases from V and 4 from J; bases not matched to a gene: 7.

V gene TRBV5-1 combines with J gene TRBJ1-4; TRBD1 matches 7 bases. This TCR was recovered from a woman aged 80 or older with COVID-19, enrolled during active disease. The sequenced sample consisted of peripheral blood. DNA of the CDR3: TGCGCCAGCAGCACAAGACAGGGAGTTAATGAAAAACTGTTTTTT. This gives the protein CASSTRQGVNEKLFF.